This TCR beta chain was retrieved from a study of T cell repertoires in cytomegalovirus infection. Study-level background: It can be stated that public TCR beta signatures indicated CMV infection as well as a matching HLA type. Study findings and constraints: Within the response measured ex vivo, HLA-C-restricted CMV-specific TCR beta clonotypes were dominant.

The CDR3 sequence is 17 residues long. CDR1 and CDR2 (germline): ENHRY, SYGVKD. V was trimmed by 3 bases and J by 1 base, leaving 18 bases between them. One entry per CDR3 protein results from TCRdb running MiXCR on the reads. The table shows over 250,000 distinct CDR3 sequences, with roughly a quarter occurring only once. This clonotype was observed a handful of times. The antigen remains unidentified. The sequenced material came from PBMCs. The sequence derives from a human donor in good health (CMV status not recorded). Some clones in this sample may be carry-over from other donors' samples. The rearrangement joins TRBV10-3 to TRBJ1-2; D perhaps matches TRBD1 (6 bases). The chain's CDR3 is CAISDRTTTGDNYGYTF. The CDR3 DNA reads TGTGCCATCAGTGACCGAACGACGACAGGCGATAACTATGGCTACACCTTC.